A selection of T cell receptor beta chains follows, all from one sample in a study of type 1 regulatory T cells. TCRdb fed the reads into MiXCR, producing one record per CDR3 protein. The repertoire holds tens of thousands of distinct CDR3 sequences, with 45% to 50% as singletons. These receptors lack a known antigen. The sequenced material came from cultured non-Tr1 T cells, either the whole culture or a sorted T cell fraction (not recorded which). All receptors derive from a human donor in good health. CDR3s include the opening cysteine and the closing phenylalanine or tryptophan. The D gene is left open where the match is weak. Clone size is given for some rows only: seen once, a few or many times, or a class if the clone is expanded.

clone_size	d_call	j_call	v_call	cdr3_nt	cdr3_aa
-	-	TRBJ1-1	TRBV28	TGTGCCAGCAGCTTAAAGAACACTGAAGCTTTCTTT	CASSLKNTEAFF
few	-	TRBJ1-6	TRBV11-2	TGTGCCAGCAGCTTAGATCCAGGGATTTCACCCCTCCACTTT	CASSLDPGISPLHF
-	-	TRBJ2-1	TRBV19	TGTGCCAGTAGAATGGCAGTAGCCCATGAGCAGTTCTTC	CASRMAVAHEQFF
-	-	TRBJ1-1	TRBV30	TGTGCCTGGAGTGTGGCTCAGGGCGGAACTGAAGCTTTCTTT	CAWSVAQGGTEAFF
-	-	TRBJ1-4	TRBV9	TGTGCCAGCAGCGTACCGCGGCGGGGGCGAAGTGAAAAACTGTTTTTT	CASSVPRRGRSEKLFF
-	-	TRBJ2-2	TRBV5-4	TGTGCCAGCAGCCGAAATACAGGGACCGGGGAGCTGTTTTTT	CASSRNTGTGELFF
few	TRBD2	TRBJ2-5	TRBV20-1	TGCAGTGCCGAGCCAGCGGGACTAGCGGGGGGCCATGGGACCCAGTACTTC	CSAEPAGLAGGHGTQYF
-	TRBD1	TRBJ2-1	TRBV7-2	TGTGCCAGCAGCCCGCAGGGACAGGGGTTCTACAATGAGCAGTTCTTC	CASSPQGQGFYNEQFF
-	-	TRBJ2-7	TRBV18	TGTGCCAGCTCACCACCGGGCTCGAGGGACGAGCAGTACTTC	CASSPPGSRDEQYF
-	TRBD2	TRBJ2-5	TRBV20-1	TGCAGTGCTAGAGAAGGCGGGGGGCGAGAGACCCAGTACTTC	CSAREGGGRETQYF
few	-	TRBJ1-5	TRBV6-6	TGTGCCAGCAGTTCCTGGACAGATAATCAGCCCCAGCATTTT	CASSSWTDNQPQHF
-	TRBD1	TRBJ1-5	TRBV6-7	TGTGCCAGCAGTTACTCGGCAGGGACAGTCTCCCGGCCCCAGCATTTT	CASSYSAGTVSRPQHF
medium-sized	TRBD1	TRBJ2-5	TRBV12-3/TRBV12-4	TGTGCCAGCAGTTCCGGGACAGTTAAAGAGACCCAGTACTTC	CASSSGTVKETQYF
-	-	TRBJ2-7	TRBV10-3	TGTGCCATCAGGGATTCCTACGAGCAGTACTTC	CAIRDSYEQYF
-	-	TRBJ2-7	TRBV5-1	TGCGCCAGCAGCCGGGAAGGGCAGGTATACGAGCAGTACTTC	CASSREGQVYEQYF
-	-	TRBJ2-5	TRBV5-1	TGCGCCAGCAGCTTGACCCCAGACCAAGAGACCCAGTACTTC	CASSLTPDQETQYF
few	-	TRBJ2-7	TRBV10-3	TGTGCCATCAGTGATGCGCGGGGACTCTCCTACGAGCAGTACTTC	CAISDARGLSYEQYF
few	-	TRBJ1-1	TRBV10-3	TGTGCCATCAGGCCCCAGGAGAGAGGGATCACTGAAGCTTTCTTT	CAIRPQERGITEAFF
-	TRBD1	TRBJ2-1	TRBV19	TGTGCCTGTAGTATGTCGGGACAGCTCTACAATGAGCAGTTCTTC	CACSMSGQLYNEQFF
few	-	TRBJ1-5	TRBV18	TGTGCCAGCTCACGGCAGCCTACTAGCAATCAGCCCCAGCATTTT	CASSRQPTSNQPQHF
-	TRBD1	TRBJ2-7	TRBV6-2/TRBV6-3	TGTGCCAGCATTGGTGCCGGGACAGGGGAAGGAGACGAGCAGTACTTC	CASIGAGTGEGDEQYF
-	TRBD1	TRBJ1-5	TRBV5-1	TGCGCCAGCAGCTTGAGGACAGGTTCGAATCAGCCCCAGCATTTT	CASSLRTGSNQPQHF
-	-	TRBJ2-3	TRBV2	TGTGCCAGCAGTGTGGACAGAAAAGCAGATACGCAGTATTTT	CASSVDRKADTQYF
-	TRBD1	TRBJ2-2	TRBV5-5	TGTGCCAGCAGCCCGCGGACAGGATCGAACACCGGGGAGCTGTTTTTT	CASSPRTGSNTGELFF
-	TRBD2	TRBJ2-1	TRBV10-3	TGTGCCATAGGGACTAGCGGGGGGCCCGGATACAATGAGCAGTTCTTC	CAIGTSGGPGYNEQFF
-	-	TRBJ1-2	TRBV5-1	TGCGCCAGCAGCGGAGGTGGGGGGATTGCGCGCGGCTACACCTTC	CASSGGGGIARGYTF
few	-	TRBJ2-7	TRBV5-1	TGCGCCAGCAGCTTTGGGGGCTCGATCTACGAGCAGTACTTC	CASSFGGSIYEQYF
-	-	TRBJ2-5	TRBV4-1	TGCGCCAGCAGCTCCCGGATAGCAGCAGAGACCCAGTACTTC	CASSSRIAAETQYF
-	-	TRBJ2-3	TRBV28	TGTGCCAGCAGTAAAGGGGGGAGTGGCACAGATACGCAGTATTTT	CASSKGGSGTDTQYF
once	TRBD1	TRBJ1-6	TRBV5-1	TGCGCCAGCAGCTTGGGGATCGGGACAGGGGTCGGTTCACCCCTCCACTTT	CASSLGIGTGVGSPLHF
-	-	TRBJ2-5	TRBV4-1	TGCGCCAGCAGCCGTCTACAGAGTGAGACCCAGTACTTC	CASSRLQSETQYF
-	TRBD2	TRBJ2-2	TRBV4-1	TGCGCCAGCAGCCAGCGGGGGGACACCGGGGAGCTGTTTTTT	CASSQRGDTGELFF
few	-	TRBJ1-3	TRBV19	TGTGCCAGTAGTAATCAGGGCTTAAGCTCTGGAAACACCATATATTTT	CASSNQGLSSGNTIYF
-	-	TRBJ1-2	TRBV29-1	TGCAGCGTTGAGAAGGGGGGGCCTAACTATGGCTACACCTTC	CSVEKGGPNYGYTF
few	TRBD2	TRBJ2-7	TRBV7-9	TGTGCCAGCACCAGCGGGGGGACTTCCTACGAGCAGTACTTC	CASTSGGTSYEQYF
-	-	TRBJ1-1	TRBV12-3/TRBV12-4	TGTGCCAGCAGTTTCACGACTTACAGAGTGAACACTGAAGCTTTCTTT	CASSFTTYRVNTEAFF
few	TRBD2	TRBJ2-7	TRBV7-2	TGTGCCAGCAGCTTAGCAATTAGGAGACTAGCGGGGGAGCAGTACTTC	CASSLAIRRLAGEQYF
few	-	TRBJ2-2	TRBV30	TGTGCCTGGAGAGGCTCGACCGGGGAGCTGTTTTTT	CAWRGSTGELFF
-	-	TRBJ2-1	TRBV7-2	TGTGCCAGCAGCTTATTTCCGCGGGGGCCGCCAGGGGCTGAGCAGTTCTTC	CASSLFPRGPPGAEQFF
-	-	TRBJ1-2	TRBV6-6	TGTGCCAGCAGCGACGGGGGCTACTATGGCTACACCTTC	CASSDGGYYGYTF
-	TRBD1	TRBJ1-1	TRBV7-9	TGTGCCAGCAGATTGACAGGGGCAGACACTGAAGCTTTCTTT	CASRLTGADTEAFF
-	TRBD1	TRBJ1-1	TRBV27	TGTGCCAGCAGTATCACAGGGACAGGTGAAGCTTTCTTT	CASSITGTGEAFF
-	-	TRBJ1-3	TRBV27	TGTGCCAGCAGCCAAAATCAGCACTCTGGAAACACCATATATTTT	CASSQNQHSGNTIYF
-	TRBD2	TRBJ2-3	TRBV5-6	TGTGCCAGCAGCTTGTTTCTGACTAGCGGGGGTGCAGATACGCAGTATTTT	CASSLFLTSGGADTQYF
-	TRBD2	TRBJ2-1	TRBV6-5	TGTGCCAGCAGTCACCGAAGACTAGCGGGGGGTCTAAGCTCCTACAATGAGCAGTTCTTC	CASSHRRLAGGLSSYNEQFF
-	TRBD1	TRBJ2-5	TRBV15	TGTGCCACCAGCAGGGGCAGGGGGCGGGAGACCCAGTACTTC	CATSRGRGRETQYF
-	-	TRBJ1-1	TRBV20-1	TGCAGTGCCGGGTTAGGGAGGGACACTGAAGCTTTCTTT	CSAGLGRDTEAFF
few	-	TRBJ2-7	TRBV9	TGTGCCAGCAGCGCCGCACCGGGCTCCTACGAGCAGTACTTC	CASSAAPGSYEQYF
few	-	TRBJ2-5	TRBV27	TGTGCCAGCAGTTTAAGTAGCAGGGTCCAAGAGACCCAGTACTTC	CASSLSSRVQETQYF
-	-	TRBJ2-7	TRBV11-1	TGTGCCAGCAGCTTAGCGGCTACCTCATACGAGCAGTACTTC	CASSLAATSYEQYF
-	-	TRBJ2-5	TRBV12-3/TRBV12-4	TGTGCCAGCAGTTTAGACAGCCACTCCCAAGAGACCCAGTACTTC	CASSLDSHSQETQYF
few	-	TRBJ2-3	TRBV20-1	TGCAGTGCTACAGAGAGATCTACAGGAGATACGCAGTATTTT	CSATERSTGDTQYF
-	-	TRBJ1-2	TRBV28	TGTGCCAGCAGTTTGATAGAAAATAGGATCTACACCTTC	CASSLIENRIYTF
-	-	TRBJ1-2	TRBV2	TGTGCCAGCAGTGAGAGGAGGGATTATGGCTACACCTTC	CASSERRDYGYTF
-	TRBD1	TRBJ1-3	TRBV6-1	TGTGCCAGCAGGGCCGGGACAGGGAGCAGATCTGGAAACACCATATATTTT	CASRAGTGSRSGNTIYF
few	TRBD2	TRBJ2-5	TRBV7-2	TGTGCCAGCAGTTGGACTAGCCTGGTGGCCCAGTACTTC	CASSWTSLVAQYF
few	-	TRBJ2-7	TRBV28	TGTGCCAGTCATTCGTCAGGGGCCGAGCAGTACTTC	CASHSSGAEQYF
-	-	TRBJ1-5	TRBV5-1	TGCGCCAGCAGCTTGGGATGGAGGGACAATCAGCCCCAGCATTTT	CASSLGWRDNQPQHF
-	-	TRBJ2-7	TRBV20-1	TGCAGTGCTAGAAGGGACTCATCCCCCCACGAGCAGTACTTC	CSARRDSSPHEQYF
-	-	TRBJ1-1	TRBV28	TGTGCCAGCAGTTTATCGGGGGGGGGCACTGAAGCTTTCTTT	CASSLSGGGTEAFF